This T cell receptor (beta chain) was profiled in a study of cytomegalovirus exposure and HLA in healthy donors (TCRdb year 2017). Regarding the research as a whole: According to a later analysis, the approximately 130 validation repertoires were produced on the same platform as the roughly 720 repertoires of the first cohort. The study aimed to test whether cataloging public T cell receptors could reveal signatures of past pathogen exposure. In addition to the first cohort of roughly 670 subjects, a separate validation cohort of under 150 different subjects was used. To predict cytomegalovirus infection status, the study combined high-throughput TCR immunosequencing, statistical association of individual TCRs with disease status, and machine learning.

Donors formed part of the validation cohort, which comprised fewer than 150 subjects and was distinct from the first cohort of several hundred subjects. This clone was seen a handful of times. The clone's antigen remains unknown. Base qualities are not provided; no much larger clone lies one nucleotide away. Library preparation employed the immunoSEQ multiplex PCR assay. The authors processed their data as follows. A statistical classification framework was developed to diagnose cytomegalovirus status using the catalog of TCR beta chain sequences. TCRdb obtained this table from immuneACCESS and retained in-frame rearrangements with V and J assigned. These tables miss some clones; where compared with another copy, unresolved V genes account for less than half of the shortfall, and the remainder is unexplained. The V and J calls and clone size are taken from that table; D and trimming were inferred from the DNA. This sample lists about 43,000 clones; about 93% were detected once. The ten largest clones add up to approximately 5.9% of the sample.

From its cysteine to its phenylalanine, the CDR3 spans 15 amino acids. Only CDR3 DNA remains: 45 bases, in frame from the first base. The germline V gene specifies SGHAT as CDR1 and FQNNGV as CDR2. A distance of 11 bases separates the germline ends of V and J, which lose 2 bases and 0 bases respectively. Overall study outcomes, separate from this receptor: The classifier was reported to diagnose cytomegalovirus status with high specificity and sensitivity in both the original and validation cohorts. A total of 150 or so TCR beta chains were listed by the study as associated with cytomegalovirus. All 120 or so repertoires were used to score co-occurrence in the validation cohort in a later analysis, because that analysis had no HLA typing for the cohort. A few of the identified cytomegalovirus-associated TCR beta chains were confirmed in vitro to be specific for cytomegalovirus antigens. Of the cluster scores, around 95% were above 0 in a later analysis, which found that TCRs clustered in the first cohort also tended to co-occur in the roughly 130 validation repertoires. Across donors, most TCR sequences were observed very rarely, whereas some public TCRs were present in many individuals. The authors suggested that the approach could potentially be generalized to other disease states and immunological phenotypes.

The sequenced material came from PBMCs. The receptor chain draws on TRBV11-2 and TRBJ2-7; the best D guess is TRBD2, with 6 bases matching. The clonotype was recovered from a man aged 18 to 35 in good health and CMV-seronegative. The bases are TGTGCCAGCAGCTTAAGGCTAGCGTACTCCTACGAGCAGTACTTC. The translation is CASSLRLAYSYEQYF.